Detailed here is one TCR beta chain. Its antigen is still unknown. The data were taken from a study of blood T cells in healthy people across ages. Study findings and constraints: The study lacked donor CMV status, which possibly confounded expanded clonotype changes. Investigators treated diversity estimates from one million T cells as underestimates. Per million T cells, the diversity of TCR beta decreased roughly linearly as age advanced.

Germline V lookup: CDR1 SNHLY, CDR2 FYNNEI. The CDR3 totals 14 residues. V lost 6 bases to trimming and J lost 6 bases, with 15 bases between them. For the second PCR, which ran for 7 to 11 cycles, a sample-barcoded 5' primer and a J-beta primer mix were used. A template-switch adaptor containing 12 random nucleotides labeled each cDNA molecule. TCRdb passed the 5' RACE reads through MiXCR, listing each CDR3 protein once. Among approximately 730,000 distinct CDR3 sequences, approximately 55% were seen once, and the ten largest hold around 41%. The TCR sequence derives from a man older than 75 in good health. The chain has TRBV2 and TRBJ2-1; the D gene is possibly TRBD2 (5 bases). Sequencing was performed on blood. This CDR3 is CASRSRESPNEQFF. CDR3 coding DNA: TGTGCCAGCAGGAGTAGGGAGTCCCCCAATGAGCAGTTCTTC.